Listed here are 22 T cell receptor beta chains from one sample, sequenced in a study of tumor-infiltrating lymphocytes in primary liver carcinoma. Total RNA (about 500 ng) served as template for TCR beta cDNA synthesis primed by a constant-region primer. Library construction for TCR beta comprised three nested multiplex PCR rounds performed with slightly modified ARM-PCR. TRBV1-TRBV30 forward primers paired with a C-beta reverse primer drove the first two PCR rounds, around 9 cycles each. TCRdb reanalysed the multiplex PCR reads using MiXCR and keeps one entry per CDR3 protein. The sample consists of about 180,000 distinct CDR3 sequences, about 60% of them appearing once. They got blood RNA out of unsorted whole blood and also pulled out germline DNA. The material sequenced was peripheral blood. The receptors were sampled from a man aged 35-49 years with primary liver carcinoma and hepatitis B virus infection.

This clonotype was observed a few times. The chain has TRBV6-1 and TRBJ2-1; D may be TRBD1 or TRBD2 (6 bases each). CDR3 length: 14 residues. V was cut by 5 bases and J by 8 bases, with 16 bases left in between. Germline CDR1 reads MNHNS; CDR2 reads SASEGT. This CDR3 is CASSTGAGLDEQFF. The DNA for the CDR3 is TGTGCCAGCAGTACGGGGGCGGGTCTGGATGAGCAGTTCTTC.

V is TRBV5-1 and J is TRBJ2-7, with 9 bases identical to TRBD1. V dropped 0 bases and J dropped 3; count of bases not matched to a gene: 7. CDR1 and CDR2 (germline): SGHRS, YFSETQ. CDR3 length equals 16 residues. The CDR3 DNA reads TGCGCCAGCAGCTTGGCGCCGGGACAGGGTAGCTACGAGCAGTACTTC. It encodes CASSLAPGQGSYEQYF.

Turning to this clonotype: At one end, the junction sequence differs from germline, possibly due to a read error. This chain joins TRBV11-2 and TRBJ1-1, with D uncertain. Germline V lookup: CDR1 SGHAT, CDR2 FQNNGV. CDR3 length: 14 residues. The CDR3: CANSLEYGVTEAFF. As DNA, the CDR3 is TGCGCCAACAGCTTAGAGTACGGCGTCACTGAAGCTTTCTTT.

A word on this clonotype: One end of the junction varies from germline; a read error may be responsible. V and J are TRBV11-1 and TRBJ2-6, with a weak D call TRBD2 (6 bases). The length of the CDR3 is 19 residues. In germline, CDR1 is SGHAT, CDR2 FQDESV (reference sequence). The CDR3 DNA reads TGTGCCAGCAGCCCCCGGGGGAGCGGTGTTAACTCTGGGGCCGACGTCCTGAATTTC. Translating gives CASSPRGSGVNSGADVLNF.

The chain joins TRBV4-2 to TRBJ2-2; TRBD2 matches 10 bases. The germline V gene has CDR1 LGHNA and CDR2 YNFKEQ. CDR3 length: 17 amino acids. Trimming cost V 1 base and J 4 bases; bases outside gene matches: 6. This CDR3 is CASSQGEREGATGELFF. DNA of the CDR3: TGTGCCAGCAGCCAAGGCGAGCGGGAGGGGGCCACCGGGGAGCTGTTTTTT.

With regard to this clonotype: A read error may explain this, as a much larger clone is one base away. The chain is built from TRBV11-2 and TRBJ2-2, with 8 bases that match TRBD2. This CDR3 comprises 16 residues. The germline gives CDR1 SGHAT, CDR2 FQNNGV. For the CDR3, the DNA is TGTGCCAACAGCCCCAGCGGGAGTAGGTACACCGGGGAGCTGTTTTTT. Protein product: CANSPSGSRYTGELFF.

Here the CDR3 reads CASGPSGIRNEQYF. As DNA, the CDR3 is TGTGCCAGCGGTCCTAGCGGGATTAGGAACGAGCAGTACTTC. This sequence joins TRBV11-2 and TRBJ2-7, with 9 positions matching TRBD2. V shed 8 bases, J shed 5 bases, and the junction held 10 bases outside the gene matches. CDR3 length: 14 residues. CDR1 is SGHAT, CDR2 FQNNGV, per germline.

Concerning this clonotype: This may be a read error: a much more frequent sequence differs by one nucleotide. The rearrangement uses TRBV6-5 and TRBJ2-7, with 7 bases fitting TRBD2. The CDR3 extends over 14 amino acids. Germline V gene sequence: CDR1 MNHEY, CDR2 SVGAGI. V gave up 8 bases and J gave up 2 bases; unmatched junction bases: 9. The CDR3, as DNA: TGTGCCAGCTGTGAGCCTAGCGGTCCCTACGAGCAGTACTTC. Encoded protein: CASCEPSGPYEQYF.

In its sample, this clonotype was seen once. Here the CDR3 omits its conserved ending phenylalanine or tryptophan, so a read error is the likely source. The rearrangement joins TRBV10-3 to TRBJ2-1; TRBD1 might be the D (6 bases). The CDR3 contains 14 residues. CDR1 is ENHRY and CDR2 is SYGVKD in the germline V gene. V lost 1 base to trimming and J lost 3 bases, with 7 bases between them. The CDR3 DNA reads TGTGCCATCAGTGAGTTGGACAGCTACAATGAGCAGTTCATC. Protein sequence: CAISELDSYNEQFI.

In this sample, this clonotype turned up once. The chain recombines TRBV14 with TRBJ2-6; 10 bases fit TRBD1. The CDR3 totals 14 residues. Germline V gives CDR1 SGHDN, CDR2 FVKESK. J lost 8 bases, V lost 8 bases, and 6 bases had no gene match. The chain's CDR3 is CASGRQGASNVLTF. In DNA form, the CDR3 reads TGTGCCAGCGGTCGACAGGGGGCGTCCAACGTCCTGACTTTC.

The chain carries TRBV7-8 and TRBJ2-7, with 9 bases matching TRBD2. V dropped 5 bases and J dropped 5; count of bases not matched to a gene: 7. This CDR3 is 14 amino acids long. Looked up from germline, CDR1 is SGHVS and CDR2 is FQNEAQ. CDR3 sequence: CASSRSGREDEQYF. The CDR3 nucleotides are TGTGCCAGCAGCCGTAGCGGGAGAGAGGACGAGCAGTACTTC.

This clonotype was seen a single time. The chain links TRBV5-5 to TRBJ2-7, with 10 bases matching TRBD2. The CDR3 totals 14 residues. V dropped 6 bases and J dropped 3; count of bases not matched to a gene: 6. The germline V gene encodes CDR1 SGHKS and CDR2 YYEKEE (reference sequence). The CDR3 spells CASTLAGGNYEQYF. The CDR3 coding sequence is TGTGCCAGCACCTTAGCGGGAGGCAACTACGAGCAGTACTTC.

CDR3 protein: CASSFGMGARAEAFF. The CDR3 DNA sequence: TGTGCCAGCAGTTTTGGTATGGGGGCGCGGGCTGAAGCTTTCTTT. The chain uses TRBV12-3 or TRBV12-4 and TRBJ1-1, with a weak D call TRBD1 (6 bases). The germline V and J ends were trimmed by 3 bases and 6 bases, with 17 bases remaining between them. This CDR3 is built from 15 residues.

J is TRBJ2-1 and V is TRBV14; D assignment may be TRBD1 or TRBD2 (5 bases each). Germline-derived CDR1 and CDR2 are SGHDN and FVKESK. V lost 1 base to trimming and J lost 12 bases, with 10 bases between them. The CDR3 consists of 12 residues. The CDR3 sequence is CASSQARERQFF. The CDR3 DNA reads as TGTGCCAGCAGCCAAGCCAGGGAGAGGCAGTTCTTC.

As for this clonotype: A read error may produce the germline difference seen at one junction end. The chain is built from TRBV11-2 and TRBJ2-7, with 8 bases matching TRBD1. Germline V gives CDR1 SGHAT, CDR2 FQNNGV. This CDR3 region has 15 residues. In nucleotides, the CDR3 is TGTGCCAGTAGTTCCGAAGACAGGGGTGTTTACGATCAGTACTTC. Protein: CASSSEDRGVYDQYF.

J is TRBJ2-7 and V is TRBV5-1; TRBD1 aligns across 8 bases. The J segment lost 2 bases and the V segment lost 2 bases, leaving 6 bases of the junction unmatched. The CDR3 sequence is 15 residues long. Germline CDR1 and CDR2: SGHRS and YFSETQ. The CDR3 is CASSFTRTGTYEQYF. The CDR3 DNA reads TGCGCCAGCAGCTTCACCCGGACAGGGACCTACGAGCAGTACTTC. The variable domain in full, completed from reference TRBV5-1 and TRBJ2-7, reads KAGVTQTPRYLIKTRGQQVTLSCSPISGHRSVSWYQQTPGQGLQFLFEYFSETQRNKGNFPGRFSGRQFSNSRSEMNVSTLELGDSALYLCASSFTRTGTYEQYFGPGTRLTVT.

CDR3 bases: TGTGCCAGCAGTGACAGGTCCCGAGGCGAGCAGTACTTC. Translation: CASSDRSRGEQYF. The chain employs TRBV6-5 and TRBJ2-7, with D possibly TRBD1 on 6 matching bases. V was shortened by 5 bases and J by 6 bases, with 14 bases between the two germline ends. This CDR3 spans 13 amino acids. Germline V gene data show CDR1 as MNHEY and CDR2 as SVGAGI.

Worth noting for this clonotype: One end of the junction does not line up with germline, which may come from a read error. The chain carries TRBV11-2 and TRBJ2-1; the match to TRBD2 covers 8 bases. The germline V gene encodes CDR1 SGHAT and CDR2 FQNNGV. This CDR3 is 15 amino acids long. The CDR3 protein is CASSLAAREVDEQSF. The CDR3 DNA reads as TGTGCCAGCAGCTTGGCAGCGCGGGAGGTTGATGAGCAGTCCTTC.

The chain joins TRBV29-1 to TRBJ2-2, with D possibly TRBD2 on 6 matching bases. V lost 7 bases and J lost 4, with 16 bases in between. Germline CDR1 reads SQVTM; CDR2 reads ANQGSEA. CDR3 length equals 14 residues. The CDR3 here is CSAEGGRRTGELFF. The CDR3 region has the DNA TGCAGCGCGGAGGGTGGCAGGCGCACCGGGGAGCTGTTTTTT.

This clonotype was detected ten times or more. The chain joins TRBV11-1 to TRBJ2-6; weak D call: TRBD2 (6 bases). Germline CDR1 reads SGHAT; CDR2 reads FQDESV (reference sequence). Trimming removed 5 bases from V and 0 bases from J, with 8 bases in between. The CDR3 length is 15 residues. The CDR3 reads CASSTRDSGANVLTF. The CDR3, as DNA: TGTGCCAGCAGCACGCGGGACTCTGGGGCCAACGTCCTGACTTTC.

The chain carries TRBV10-2 and TRBJ2-7; D gene ambiguous. Trimming removed 3 bases at V and 3 bases at J, with 9 bases between. Germline V gene sequence: CDR1 WSHSY, CDR2 SAAADI. The CDR3 has 13 amino acids. CDR3 loop: CASSEGISYEQYF. CDR3 bases: TGCGCCAGCAGTGAAGGGATTAGCTACGAGCAGTACTTC.

About this clonotype: A read error may produce the germline difference seen at one junction end. The chain couples TRBV29-1 to TRBJ2-3, with unresolved D. There are 13 residues in the CDR3. Germline CDR1 SQVTM, CDR2 ANQGSEA. CDR3 in amino acids: CIVEAPSGDTQYF. CDR3 DNA sequence: TGCATCGTTGAGGCCCCTAGTGGAGATACGCAGTATTTT.